The rows below give T cell receptor beta chains drawn from one sample of a study of CD8+CD57+ T cells in acquired aplastic anemia. Each CDR3 protein is one row after TCRdb ran MiXCR on the reads. The sample shows a few hundred thousand distinct CDR3 sequences, roughly three fifths of them seen only once. Sequencing was done on a sample of sorted CD4+, CD8+, or CD8+CD57+ T cells (not recorded which) from PBMCs. These TCRs come from a human donor with severe aplastic anemia or a healthy control (not recorded which). Each CDR3 is given with its conserved first and last residue. The D gene is left open where the match is weak. The size field is filled for only some rows; it gives once, few, many or a size class.

j_call,clone_size,d_call,v_call,cdr3_nt,cdr3_aa
TRBJ1-2,many,.,TRBV29-1,TGCAGCGTTGAAGCGACGTCTAGAAATGGCTACACCTTC,CSVEATSRNGYTF
TRBJ1-2,many,TRBD1,TRBV14,TGTGCCAGCAGCCGCCTAGACAGGGGTGGTGGCTACACCTTC,CASSRLDRGGGYTF
TRBJ2-7,.,TRBD1,TRBV20-1,TGCAGTGCTATGGGACAGGGGAACTACGAGCAGTACTTC,CSAMGQGNYEQYF
TRBJ2-5,.,TRBD2,TRBV9,TGTGCCAGCAGCGTAATGTCTGGGGGAGGGGAGACCCAGTACTTC,CASSVMSGGGETQYF
TRBJ1-5,many,.,TRBV6-6,TGTGCCAGCAGTTTACAACCGGGACCCCGAAGACAGCCCCAGCATTTT,CASSLQPGPRRQPQHF
TRBJ2-3,few,TRBD1,TRBV9,TGTGCCAGCAGCTCTCGGGACAGGAGCACAGATACGCAGTATTTT,CASSSRDRSTDTQYF
TRBJ1-3,few,.,TRBV20-1,TGCAGTGCTAGGGTGGACAGCCTCGGAAACACCATATATTTT,CSARVDSLGNTIYF
TRBJ2-1,.,TRBD2,TRBV7-3,TGTGCCAGCAGCTTGACTAGCGGGTCGCTTTCTGGCTACGAGCAGTTCTTC,CASSLTSGSLSGYEQFF
TRBJ2-2,many,TRBD2,TRBV7-3,TGTGCCAGCAGCTTAAAACCCTCTCTAGCGGGGGGTACGAACACCGGGGAGCTGTTTTTT,CASSLKPSLAGGTNTGELFF
TRBJ1-2,few,.,TRBV7-2,TGTGCCAGCAGCCTCAGGCAGGGCTACACCTTC,CASSLRQGYTF
TRBJ1-1,.,.,TRBV10-1,TGCGCCAGCACCAAGGGGGGGATCACTGAAGCTTTCTTT,CASTKGGITEAFF
TRBJ2-5,.,TRBD2,TRBV7-2,TGTGCCAGCAGCTTAGGTCGTCGACTAGCGGGGGCGTTGGAGACCCTGTACTTC,CASSLGRRLAGALETLYF
TRBJ2-7,.,TRBD1,TRBV10-3,TGTGCCATCAGTGAGTCGAGGGGGACAGGGGCCTACGAGCAGTACTTC,CAISESRGTGAYEQYF
TRBJ1-2,many,TRBD1,TRBV6-5,TGTGCCAGCAGTTACAACGGACAGGGGAATGGCTACACCTTC,CASSYNGQGNGYTF
TRBJ2-5,.,.,TRBV2,TGTGCCAGCATCGTTGGGGCAGGTGGAGGGGAGACCCAGTACTTC,CASIVGAGGGETQYF
TRBJ2-5,.,.,TRBV7-9,TGCGCCAGCGGCTTAGGGTCGACAGCCTCTAGAGAGACCCAGTACTTC,CASGLGSTASRETQYF
TRBJ1-6,.,.,TRBV5-6,TGTGCCAGCACCTGGGAGTTCGGGTCACCCCTCCACTTT,CASTWEFGSPLHF
TRBJ2-7,many,TRBD2,TRBV5-6,TGTGCCAGCAGCTTGGGGCGGGGGGTACTAGCGGGGGACTACGAGCAGTACTTC,CASSLGRGVLAGDYEQYF
TRBJ1-1,many,TRBD1,TRBV2,TGTGCCAGCAGCGGGGACAGGGCACGACCTGAAGCTTTCTTT,CASSGDRARPEAFF
TRBJ2-7,many,TRBD1,TRBV9,TGTGCCAGCAGCGCCGGGACAGGCTACGAGCAGTACTTC,CASSAGTGYEQYF
TRBJ2-7,few,.,TRBV7-9,TGTGCCAGCAGCTTATTCCAGGGCGATACCTACGAGCAGTACTTC,CASSLFQGDTYEQYF
TRBJ2-3,.,TRBD1,TRBV9,TGTGCCAGCAGCGTGGAGACAGGGGCGAGCACAGATACGCAGTATTTT,CASSVETGASTDTQYF
TRBJ1-2,.,.,TRBV15,TGTGCCACCAGCAGAGTTTCAACAGGGAACGATGGCTACACCTTC,CATSRVSTGNDGYTF
TRBJ2-5,.,.,TRBV10-3,TGTGCCATCAGTGAGTCCGGACTAGGGGGTGAGGACTTC,CAISESGLGGEDF
TRBJ2-3,once,.,TRBV5-6,TGTGCCAGCAGCCAGGAGTGGGATACGCAGTATTTT,CASSQEWDTQYF
TRBJ2-1,.,TRBD1,TRBV2,TGTGCCAGCAGGCCAGGGGGTAGTGGCTCCTACAATGAGCAGTTCTTC,CASRPGGSGSYNEQFF
TRBJ2-7,.,.,TRBV20-1,TGCAGTGCTAGAGTCCCAAGGGGGATTTACGAGCAGTACTTC,CSARVPRGIYEQYF
TRBJ1-2,.,.,TRBV27,TGTGCCAGCAGTTTATCAGGGGTCTTTGGCTACACCTTC,CASSLSGVFGYTF
TRBJ2-7,.,TRBD1,TRBV7-2,TGTGCCAGCAGCTTAGCACAGGGGTTGAACGAGCAGTACTTC,CASSLAQGLNEQYF
TRBJ2-1,many,TRBD2,TRBV20-1,TGCAGTGCTAGTCGGGGGGGCTGGGGTGAGCAGTTCTTC,CSASRGGWGEQFF
TRBJ2-7,once,.,TRBV15,TGTGCCACCAGCAGAGCGGCCAGTTCCTACGAGCAGTACTTC,CATSRAASSYEQYF
TRBJ2-3,once,TRBD2,TRBV20-1,TGCAGTGCTCCCTGGACTAGCTGGGATACGCAGTATTTT,CSAPWTSWDTQYF
TRBJ1-2,.,.,TRBV29-1,TGCAGCGTTAGGAGTAATACGGAATATGGCTACACCTTC,CSVRSNTEYGYTF
TRBJ2-2,.,.,TRBV20-1,TGCAGTGCGGTGACAGGGGAGCTGTTTTTT,CSAVTGELFF
TRBJ2-7,many,.,TRBV19,TGTGCCAGTAGTATTGAAGGGAACGAGCAGTACTTC,CASSIEGNEQYF
TRBJ2-5,many,TRBD1,TRBV10-3,TGTGCCATCAGCGGGACAGAGCAAGAGACCCAGTACTTC,CAISGTEQETQYF
TRBJ1-2,few,.,TRBV2,TGTGCCAGCAGTGAGCAAACGGGACGCGGCTACACCTTC,CASSEQTGRGYTF
TRBJ1-2,.,.,TRBV27,TGTGCCAGCAGTGTTAACAGGGATTACTATGGCTACACCTTC,CASSVNRDYYGYTF
TRBJ1-4,.,.,TRBV20-1,TGCAGTGCTGGCCCGGGACTAAGTGAAAAACTGTTTTTT,CSAGPGLSEKLFF
TRBJ2-7,.,.,TRBV7-2,TGTGCCAGCAACTTGTCAGTAACCTACGAGCAGTACTTC,CASNLSVTYEQYF
TRBJ1-1,.,.,TRBV7-9,TGTGCCAGCAGCTTCAAGGGAACCCCTGAAGCTTTCTTT,CASSFKGTPEAFF